The text below deals with one T cell receptor beta chain. The sample comes from a study of T cell changes during pregnancy in multiple sclerosis. CDR3 length: 14 residues. V lost 1 base to trimming and J lost 5 bases; unmatched junction nucleotides: 4. Germline V lookup: CDR1 SGHDT, CDR2 YYEEEE. Only in-frame clones appear in the TCRdb table, and some are missing; sequencing was by immunoSEQ multiplex PCR. Of 65,000 to 80,000 clones in the sample, over 75% were seen once. The input for sequencing was peripheral blood, taken in the third trimester of pregnancy. V usage is TRBV5-6 and J usage is TRBJ1-2; TRBD1 matches 8 bases. The source of this sequence is a female donor with multiple sclerosis, enrolled in a pregnancy study. The CDR3 bases are TGTGCCAGCAGCTTGCAGGGGGCGGGTTATGGCTACACCTTC. Encoded protein: CASSLQGAGYGYTF.